This T cell receptor (beta chain) was identified in a study of OX40 agonist ivuxolimab in advanced cancers. For the study in its entirety: Ivuxolimab was an agonistic, fully human IgG2 monoclonal antibody directed against OX40 (CD134), a costimulatory receptor. The dose-escalation cohort was about 87% male with a mean age of 60 years, ranging from roughly 20 to 85. Of the roughly 53 patients in dose escalation, 19 had hepatocellular carcinoma, some 15 had melanoma, 9 had renal cell carcinoma and 9 had head and neck cancer. Three dose-escalation patients achieved partial responses, one with hepatocellular carcinoma and two with cutaneous melanoma. The point of sequencing TCRbeta in the periphery was to test whether ivuxolimab changed TCR sequence diversity and drove clonal T-cell expansion. Patients were allowed to have had prior anti-PD-1, anti-PD-L1 or anti-CTLA-4 therapy, and around 40% of the dose-escalation patients had previously received checkpoint inhibitors. Intravenous ivuxolimab was administered to patients every 2 weeks at six dose levels: 0.01, 0.1, 0.3, 1.5, 3 and 10 mg/kg. The paper covers the monotherapy dose-escalation part of the phase I ivuxolimab trial, which included N ≈ 57 patients.

V is cut by 1 base and J by 7 bases, and the space between the germline ends is 16 bases. CDR1 and CDR2, looked up from the germline V gene, are MNHNS and SASEGT. The CDR3 measures 15 amino acids from cysteine to phenylalanine. Only CDR3 DNA is held: 45 bases, read in frame from base 1. Points the paper makes about the study in general: At doses of 0.1 to 3.0 mg/kg, clonal expansion of both CD4+ and CD8+ blood T cells was observed from baseline to week 6. The antigen specificity of the clonally expanded peripheral T cells was not determined. Low levels of normalized T-cell clonal expansion were also seen in some patients who did not respond. On average, CD8+ T cells showed more expanded clones than CD4+ T cells after ivuxolimab. In the 0.1-3.0 mg/kg groups, partial responders had among the lowest normalized peripheral clonal expansion, particularly in CD8+ T cells.

Note on this clone: Its antigen specificity is not known. No much larger clone is present one base from it, and per-base qualities are unavailable.

For sequencing of the TCRbeta CDR3 region, genomic DNA was extracted from the sorted cells. The immunoSEQ Assay was used for sequencing of TCRbeta CDR3 regions. The clones in this table, taken by TCRdb from immuneACCESS, are in-frame only. Not every clone is retained; where verified, under half of the shortfall comes from an unresolved V gene, and the cause of the rest is unknown. The sample contains under 75,000 clones, 86% of them found a single time. Of the sample, 0.75% falls within the top ten clones. Patients with autoimmune disease history or receiving systemic immunosuppression were excluded from the trial. Peripheral blood for TCR sequencing was collected from all dose cohorts at baseline, on cycle 4 day 1, and on cycle 7 day 1. The samples were taken from a phase I, first-in-human, multicenter, open-label dose-escalation trial of ivuxolimab. Adults with locally advanced or metastatic melanoma, renal cell carcinoma, hepatocellular carcinoma or head and neck squamous cell carcinoma were enrolled in the trial. Before TCR sequencing, CD4+ T cells and CD8+ T cells from peripheral blood were sorted into separate populations.

This receptor was taken from an adult with an advanced solid tumor such as melanoma, head and neck, liver or kidney cancer. The sample here was CD4+ or CD8+ T cells sorted from blood, taken in a trial of the OX40 agonist ivuxolimab. Recombination linked TRBV6-1 to TRBJ2-5; no D gene call is confident. The CDR3 region reads CASSEGQTLFGTQYF. The DNA sequence is TGTGCCAGCAGTGAAGGGCAAACTCTCTTCGGGACCCAGTACTTC.